This TCR beta chain was obtained from a study of siplizumab effects on memory and regulatory T cells. Study results and caveats: Naive T cells looked more diverse than memory cells, and they looked like major contributors to the alloresponse. Siplizumab gave mappable alloreactive CD4+ clones an average Treg-derived fraction of nearly 70%, against approximately 29% in controls. Assignment of a naive or memory phenotype failed for roughly 75-97% of the proliferating CD4+ or CD8+ clones.

A note on this clone: The antigen is unknown.

Data came from immunoSEQ multiplex PCR; TCRdb stores just in-frame clones and leaves some out. The sample includes under 100,000 clones, roughly 94% of them seen just once. This CDR3 has 16 residues. V lost 6 bases and J lost 0, with 12 bases in between. Germline CDR1 and CDR2: LNHDA and SQIVND (reference sequence). Sequenced sample: non-Treg CD4+ T cells sorted from blood. The rearrangement links TRBV19 to TRBJ2-6, with D tentatively TRBD1 (6 bases). The clonotype originates from a human donor in good health. The CDR3 bases are TGTGCCAGTAGGCCGGACAGAAACTCTGGGGCCAACGTCCTGACTTTC. Translating gives CASRPDRNSGANVLTF.